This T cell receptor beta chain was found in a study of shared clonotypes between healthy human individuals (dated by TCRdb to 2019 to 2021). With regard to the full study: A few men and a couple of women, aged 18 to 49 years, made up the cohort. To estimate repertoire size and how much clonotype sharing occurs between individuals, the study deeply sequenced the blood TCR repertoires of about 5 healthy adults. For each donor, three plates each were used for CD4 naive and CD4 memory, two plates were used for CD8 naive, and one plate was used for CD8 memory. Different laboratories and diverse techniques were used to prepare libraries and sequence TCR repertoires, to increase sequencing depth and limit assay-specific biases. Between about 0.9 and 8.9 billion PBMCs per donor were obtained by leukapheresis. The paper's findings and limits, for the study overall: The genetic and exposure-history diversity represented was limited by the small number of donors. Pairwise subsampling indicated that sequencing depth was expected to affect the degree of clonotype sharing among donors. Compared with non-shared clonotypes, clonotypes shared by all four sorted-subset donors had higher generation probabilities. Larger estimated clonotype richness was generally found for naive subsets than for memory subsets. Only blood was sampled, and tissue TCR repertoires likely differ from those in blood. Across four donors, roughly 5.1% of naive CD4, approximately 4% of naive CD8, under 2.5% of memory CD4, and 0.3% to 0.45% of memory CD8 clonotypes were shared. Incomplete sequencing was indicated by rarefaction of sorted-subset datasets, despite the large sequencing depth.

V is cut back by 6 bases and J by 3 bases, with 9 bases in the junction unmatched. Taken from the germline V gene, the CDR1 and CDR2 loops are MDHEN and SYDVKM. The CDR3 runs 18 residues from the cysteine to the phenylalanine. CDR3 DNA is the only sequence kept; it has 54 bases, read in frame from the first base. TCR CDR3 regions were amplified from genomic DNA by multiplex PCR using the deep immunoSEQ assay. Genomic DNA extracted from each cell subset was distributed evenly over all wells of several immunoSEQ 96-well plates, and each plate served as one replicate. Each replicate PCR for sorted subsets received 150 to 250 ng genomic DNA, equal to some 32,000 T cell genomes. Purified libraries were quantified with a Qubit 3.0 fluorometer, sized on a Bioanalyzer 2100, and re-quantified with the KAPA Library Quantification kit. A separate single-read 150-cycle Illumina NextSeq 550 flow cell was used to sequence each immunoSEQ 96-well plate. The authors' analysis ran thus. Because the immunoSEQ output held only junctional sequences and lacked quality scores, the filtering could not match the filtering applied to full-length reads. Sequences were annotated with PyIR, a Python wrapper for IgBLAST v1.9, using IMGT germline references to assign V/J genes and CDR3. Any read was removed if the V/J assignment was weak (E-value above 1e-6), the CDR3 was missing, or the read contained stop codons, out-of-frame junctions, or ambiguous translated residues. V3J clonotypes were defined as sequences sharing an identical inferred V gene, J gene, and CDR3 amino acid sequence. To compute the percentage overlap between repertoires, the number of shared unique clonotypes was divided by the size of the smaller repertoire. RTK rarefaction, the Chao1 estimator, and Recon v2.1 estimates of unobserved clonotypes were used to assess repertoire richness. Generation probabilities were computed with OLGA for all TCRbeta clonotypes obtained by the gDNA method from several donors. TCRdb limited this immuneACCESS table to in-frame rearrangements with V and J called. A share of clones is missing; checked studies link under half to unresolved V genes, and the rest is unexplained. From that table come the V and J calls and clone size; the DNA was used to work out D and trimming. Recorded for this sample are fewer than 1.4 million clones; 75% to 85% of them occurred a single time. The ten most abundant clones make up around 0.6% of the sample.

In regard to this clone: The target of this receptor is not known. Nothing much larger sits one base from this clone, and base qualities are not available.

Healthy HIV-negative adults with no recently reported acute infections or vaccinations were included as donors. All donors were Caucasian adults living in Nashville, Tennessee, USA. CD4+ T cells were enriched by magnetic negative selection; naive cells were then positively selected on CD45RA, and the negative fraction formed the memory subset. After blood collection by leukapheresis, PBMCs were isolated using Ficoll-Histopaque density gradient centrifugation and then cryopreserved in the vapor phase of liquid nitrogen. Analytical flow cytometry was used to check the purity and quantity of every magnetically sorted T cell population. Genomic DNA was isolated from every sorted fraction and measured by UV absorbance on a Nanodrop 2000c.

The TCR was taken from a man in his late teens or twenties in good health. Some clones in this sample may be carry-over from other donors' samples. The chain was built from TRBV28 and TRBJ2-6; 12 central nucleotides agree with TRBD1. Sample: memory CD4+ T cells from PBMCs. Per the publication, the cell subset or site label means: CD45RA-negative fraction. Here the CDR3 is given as CASRPMGQGAGGANVLTF. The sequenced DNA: TGTGCCAGCAGGCCAATGGGACAGGGGGCGGGTGGGGCCAACGTCCTGACTTTC.